This TCR beta chain was captured in a study of control samples from healthy donors and cancer patients. The method was immunoSEQ multiplex PCR; TCRdb's version includes in-frame clones alone and lacks a portion of them. The sample records 13,000 or so clones, 88% being singletons. The CDR3 has 18 amino acids. Germline V lookup: CDR1 LNHDA, CDR2 SQIVND (reference sequence). Deletions cut 6 bases from V and 1 base from J, with 24 bases between. The sample consisted of formalin-fixed, paraffin-embedded tissue. This TCR was sampled from a male donor with melanoma. This chain uses TRBV19 with TRBJ2-5; D possibly uses TRBD1 or TRBD2 (6 bases each). CDR3 residues: CASSKGGSRLAGQETQYF. The CDR3 DNA follows: TGTGCCAGTAGCAAAGGGGGGTCCAGGTTGGCAGGCCAAGAGACCCAGTACTTC. The whole variable domain, filled in from reference TRBV19 and TRBJ2-5, reads DGGITQSPKYLFRKEGQNVTLSCEQNLNHDAMYWYRQDPGQGLRLIYYSQIVNDFQKGDIAEGYSVSREKKESFPLTVTSAQKNPTAFYLCASSKGGSRLAGQETQYFGPGTRLLVL.